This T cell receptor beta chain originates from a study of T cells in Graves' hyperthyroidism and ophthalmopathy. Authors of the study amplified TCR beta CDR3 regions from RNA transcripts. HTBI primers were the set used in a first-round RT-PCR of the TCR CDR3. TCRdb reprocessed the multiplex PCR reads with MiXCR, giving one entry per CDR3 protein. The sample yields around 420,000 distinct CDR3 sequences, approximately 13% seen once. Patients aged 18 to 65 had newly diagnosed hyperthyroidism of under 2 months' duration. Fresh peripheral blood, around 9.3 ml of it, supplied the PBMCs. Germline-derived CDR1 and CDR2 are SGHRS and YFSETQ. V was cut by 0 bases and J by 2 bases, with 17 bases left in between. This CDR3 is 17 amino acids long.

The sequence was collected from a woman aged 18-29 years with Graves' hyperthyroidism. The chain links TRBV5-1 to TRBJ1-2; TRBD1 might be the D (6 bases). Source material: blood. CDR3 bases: TGCGCCAGCAGCTTGGCCAGCAGGGGCAACTCCAACTATGGCTACACCTTC. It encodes CASSLASRGNSNYGYTF.